This T cell receptor beta chain was retrieved from a study of memory CD4+ T cells and cytomegalovirus serostatus. Study-wide findings and caveats: A US-trained random forest predicted CMV serostatus with median AUC 0.91. CD4+ memory repertoires contained 67 of 164 reported CMV TCRbeta sequences. Suggested: most of the CMV-linked TCR signature lies in CD4+ memory cells.

The sort gate was single viable CD3+CD4+CD8-CD45RO+ cells for memory CD4+ T cells. V gave up 0 bases and J gave up 1 base, with 16 bases separating them. The length of the CDR3 is 17 residues. CDR1 is SGDLS and CDR2 is YYNGEE in the germline V gene. The protocol was immunoSEQ multiplex PCR, while the TCRdb copy is restricted to in-frame clones and leaves out a portion. The table has tens of thousands of clones, about 80% seen once. As regards this clone: Its antigen is as yet unknown.

The sequence derives from an adult in good health and CMV-seropositive. The chain uses TRBV9 and TRBJ1-1, with D unresolved. Sample: memory CD4+ T cells from blood. The CDR3 spells CASSVGIGLLGNTEAFF. Here the CDR3 DNA reads TGTGCCAGCAGCGTAGGGATCGGGTTGTTAGGGAACACTGAAGCTTTCTTT. Full variable domain (remainder filled in from reference TRBV9 and TRBJ1-1): DSGVTQTPKHLITATGQRVTLRCSPRSGDLSVYWYQQSLDQGLQFLIQYYNGEERAKGNILERFSAQQFPDLHSELNLSSLELGDSALYFCASSVGIGLLGNTEAFFGQGTRLTVV.